These 7 T cell receptor beta chains came from one sample sequenced in a study of blood T cell repertoires in COVID-19. The assay was immunoSEQ multiplex PCR, and TCRdb's table has in-frame clones only and misses some. This sample has about 160,000 clones, with about 85% found just once. Source material: PBMCs or T cells enriched from blood (not recorded which). The source is a woman in her fifties or sixties who had recovered from COVID-19.

The rearrangement joins TRBV7-8 to TRBJ1-6; 7 bases are shared with TRBD1. This CDR3 region has 14 residues. The germline V gene has CDR1 SGHVS and CDR2 FQNEAQ. Germline trimming cut 3 bases from V and 6 bases from J; bases unmatched to any gene: 2. In nucleotides, the CDR3 is TGTGCCAGCAGCTTGGGGGACAGTAATTCACCCCTCCACTTT. As protein: CASSLGDSNSPLHF.

The chain is built from TRBV11-3 and TRBJ1-1; 7 bases line up with TRBD1. With V trimmed by 5 bases and J by 10 bases, 10 bases remained unmatched. The CDR3 covers 13 residues. CDR1 is SGHNT, CDR2 YENEEA, per germline. CDR3 bases: TGTGCCAGCAGCCCCATGAGGGGGCAAGGAGCTTTCTTT. It encodes CASSPMRGQGAFF.

This rearrangement joins TRBV11-2 to TRBJ1-1; a possible D gene is TRBD1 (5 bases). There are 14 residues in the CDR3. The ends were cut back, 1 base at V and 5 bases at J, with 11 bases in the middle. From germline, CDR1 is SGHAT and CDR2 FQNNGV. The CDR3 protein is CASSLAAGRTEAFF. The CDR3 DNA reads as TGTGCCAGCAGCTTAGCCGCAGGGAGGACTGAAGCTTTCTTT.

V gene TRBV7-2 combines with J gene TRBJ1-1, with 7 bases that match TRBD1. The ends lost 1 base at V and 5 bases at J; junction bases unmatched: 7. The CDR3 has 15 amino acids. CDR1 is SGHTA, CDR2 FQGNSA, per germline. DNA of the CDR3: TGTGCCAGCAGCTTAGGGACAGGCTCTCGGACTGAAGCTTTCTTT. It is translated as CASSLGTGSRTEAFF.

This clone was picked up a small number of times. V gene TRBV11-2 combines with J gene TRBJ1-2, with unresolved D. V lost 5 bases to trimming and J lost 7 bases, with 17 bases between them. Germline values: CDR1 SGHAT, CDR2 FQNNGV. CDR3 size: 14 residues. CDR3 bases: TGTGCCAGCAGCCCCGGTCTGAGAGCGGTTGGCTACACCTTC. Translating gives CASSPGLRAVGYTF.

The chain combines TRBV18 with TRBJ2-7, with 9 bases aligning to TRBD2. The V gene's germline CDR1 is KGHSH and CDR2 LQKENI. The J segment lost 4 bases and the V segment lost 6 bases, leaving 13 bases of the junction unmatched. The CDR3 runs to 16 residues. For the CDR3, the DNA is TGTGCCAGCTCCCGCTCATCACTAGCGGGTTCGTACGAGCAGTACTTC. This translates into CASSRSSLAGSYEQYF.

The V gene is TRBV11-3, the J gene TRBJ2-2, with TRBD1 matching over 9 bases. This CDR3 contains 16 residues. Germline CDR1 is SGHNT and CDR2 is YENEEA. V gave up 4 bases and J gave up 1 base; unmatched junction bases: 4. The CDR3 DNA reads as TGTGCCAGCAGCTCCTGGGACAGGGTGAACACCGGGGAGCTGTTTTTT. This codes for CASSSWDRVNTGELFF. Drawing the rest from reference TRBV11-3 and TRBJ2-2, the complete variable domain is EAGVVQSPRYKIIEKKQPVAFWCNPISGHNTLYWYLQNLGQGPELLIRYENEEAVDDSQLPKDRFSAERLKGVDSTLKIQPAELGDSAVYLCASSSWDRVNTGELFFGEGSRLTVL.